The 25 T cell receptor beta chains in this list originate from one sample, sequenced in a study of long-term antiretroviral therapy in people with HIV. Samples were assayed with immunoSEQ v3.0 at survey level. The method was immunoSEQ multiplex PCR; TCRdb's version includes in-frame clones alone and lacks a portion of them. The sample includes some 14,000 clones, roughly 80% of them seen just once. The starting material was unsorted PBMCs, obtained just before starting antiretroviral therapy. The receptors stem from a man between 35 and 55 years old with HIV.

This rearrangement joins TRBV11-3 to TRBJ2-7; D unclear. Per germline, CDR1 SGHNT and CDR2 YENEEA. The length of the CDR3 is 11 residues. V lost 3 bases to trimming and J lost 5 bases, with 5 bases between them. The CDR3 DNA sequence: TGTGCCAGCAGCTTTGGTGACGAGCAGTACTTC. This translates into CASSFGDEQYF.

The rearrangement links TRBV27 to TRBJ1-2; D call uncertain. The V end was cut by 5 bases, the J end by 3 bases, with 10 bases between. Germline CDR1 MNHEY, CDR2 SMNVEV (reference sequence). The CDR3 runs 13 residues. CDR3 sequence reads: CASSLGRDYGYTF. In DNA form, the CDR3 reads TGTGCCAGCAGTCTGGGGAGGGACTATGGCTACACCTTC.

The chain is built from TRBV14 and TRBJ2-5; no firm D call. Germline-derived CDR1 and CDR2 are SGHDN and FVKESK. The CDR3 sequence is 12 residues long. V was pared by 0 bases and J by 7 bases, with 6 bases between. The chain's CDR3 is CASSQDAGTQYF. In nucleotides, the CDR3 is TGTGCCAGCAGCCAAGACGCCGGGACCCAGTACTTC. Full variable domain (rest looked up from reference TRBV14 and TRBJ2-5): EAGVTQFPSHSVIEKGQTVTLRCDPISGHDNLYWYRRVMGKEIKFLLHFVKESKQDESGMPNNRFLAERTGGTYSTLKVQPAELEDSGVYFCASSQDAGTQYFGPGTRLLVL.

The gene calls are TRBV7-8 and TRBJ1-2; the match to TRBD1 covers 7 bases. Germline V CDR1 and CDR2: SGHVS, FQNEAQ. This CDR3 has 15 amino acids. Losses at the gene ends were 1 base for V and 4 bases for J; bases not matched to a gene: 6. CDR3 protein: CASSLVGGGGYGYTF. The CDR3 DNA follows: TGTGCCAGCAGCTTAGTTGGAGGGGGCGGCTATGGCTACACCTTC.

This clone was detected once. The chain links TRBV6-1 to TRBJ1-4; no definite D call. This CDR3 has 12 amino acids. CDR1 and CDR2 (germline): MNHNS, SASEGT. V lost 4 bases and J lost 8, with 8 bases in between. Here the CDR3 DNA reads TGTGCCAGCAGTGCGGGAAGGGAAAAACTGTTTTTT. This sequence encodes CASSAGREKLFF.

The V gene is TRBV30, the J gene TRBJ2-5; D gene unclear. The germline V gene has CDR1 GTSNPN and CDR2 SVGIG (reference sequence). This CDR3 has 11 residues. V was clipped by 0 bases and J by 4 bases, with 3 bases between them. As DNA, the CDR3 is TGTGCCTGGAGTGTACGAGAGACCCAGTACTTC. The encoded protein is CAWSVRETQYF.

This sequence joins TRBV4-1 and TRBJ1-1, with D tentatively TRBD1 (5 bases). Germline assignment: CDR1 MGHRA and CDR2 YSYEKL. The CDR3 consists of 14 residues. Trimming removed 0 bases at V and 7 bases at J, with 12 bases between. The CDR3, as DNA: TGCGCCAGCAGCCAAGATCAGTTGGGACTTGAAGCTTTCTTT. The encoded protein is CASSQDQLGLEAFF.

This rearrangement joins TRBV6-1 to TRBJ2-7; TRBD2 agrees at 12 bases. This CDR3 comprises 19 residues. V lost 1 base, J lost 0 bases, and 10 bases stayed unmatched. Germline CDR1 reads MNHNS; CDR2 reads SASEGT. This chain's CDR3 is CASSEGSWTSGKSSYEQYF. The DNA for the CDR3 is TGTGCCAGCAGTGAAGGTTCATGGACTAGCGGGAAGAGCTCCTACGAGCAGTACTTC.

This chain uses TRBV27 with TRBJ1-2; no definite D call. The CDR3 totals 13 residues. V lost 2 bases and J lost 8, with 12 bases in between. Germline V gene sequence: CDR1 MNHEY, CDR2 SMNVEV (reference sequence). CDR3 protein: CASSLGAARGYTF. In DNA form, the CDR3 reads TGTGCCAGCAGTTTAGGAGCCGCTAGAGGCTACACCTTC.

This clone was seen just once. The chain carries TRBV19 and TRBJ2-7; TRBD2 might be the D (5 bases). The CDR3 is 14 residues long. The V end lost 5 bases, the J end lost 0 bases, and 11 bases lay between the germline ends. Germline-derived CDR1 and CDR2 are LNHDA and SQIVND (reference sequence). The DNA of the CDR3 is TGTGCCAGTAGTCCCGGACTCCACTCCTACGAGCAGTACTTC. Protein sequence: CASSPGLHSYEQYF.

The V and J genes are TRBV5-1 and TRBJ2-3, with D perhaps assigned TRBD1 or TRBD2 (5 bases each). V gave up 3 bases and J gave up 1 base, with 12 bases separating them. Germline V gene sequence: CDR1 SGHRS, CDR2 YFSETQ. This CDR3 region has 15 residues. The CDR3 DNA sequence: TGCGCCAGCAGCTGGGGGATTATGGGCACAGATACGCAGTATTTT. This codes for CASSWGIMGTDTQYF.

This clone was seen just once. The chain uses TRBV11-2 and TRBJ1-4, with TRBD1 matching over 9 bases. V shed 4 bases and J 6 bases; nucleotides not matched to a gene: 3. The CDR3 totals 14 residues. CDR1 SGHAT and CDR2 FQNNGV come from the germline V gene. CDR3 nucleotide sequence: TGTGCCAGCAGCTCCGGGACAGGGTATGAAAAACTGTTTTTT. Amino acid sequence: CASSSGTGYEKLFF.

The V call is TRBV11-2, the J call TRBJ2-3, with TRBD1 as a possible D gene (5 bases). Germline V gene sequence: CDR1 SGHAT, CDR2 FQNNGV. This CDR3 contains 14 residues. Trimming took 5 bases from V and 1 from J, leaving 10 bases between them. CDR3 residues: CASSLGQGTDTQYF. The CDR3 nucleotides are TGTGCCAGCAGCCTGGGGCAGGGCACAGATACGCAGTATTTT. Based on the CDR3 plus reference TRBV11-2 and TRBJ2-3, the full variable domain is EAGVAQSPRYKIIEKRQSVAFWCNPISGHATLYWYQQILGQGPKLLIQFQNNGVVDDSQLPKDRFSAERLKGVDSTLKIQPAKLEDSAVYLCASSLGQGTDTQYFGPGTRLTVL.

Turning to this clone: This CDR3 is also generated by other DNA sequences in the sample. This sequence joins TRBV7-9 and TRBJ1-2; 8 bases are a match to TRBD1. The trim removed 5 bases at V and 2 bases at J, leaving 4 bases unmatched. CDR1 and CDR2 (germline): SEHNR, FQNEAQ (reference sequence). This CDR3 has 14 residues. The DNA of the CDR3 is TGTGCCAGCAGCCAAGGACAGGGAAACTATGGCTACACCTTC. This codes for CASSQGQGNYGYTF. Combining the CDR3 with reference TRBV7-9 and TRBJ1-2 gives the whole variable domain DTGVSQNPRHKITKRGQNVTFRCDPISEHNRLYWYRQTLGQGPEFLTYFQNEAQLEKSRLLSDRFSAERPKGSFSTLEIQRTEQGDSAMYLCASSQGQGNYGYTFGSGTRLTVV.

The chain couples TRBV4-1 to TRBJ2-1, with TRBD2 matching 11 bases. The CDR3 is 18 amino acids. CDR1 and CDR2 (germline): MGHRA, YSYEKL. V trimming: 4 bases; J trimming: 2 bases; junction bases outside the gene matches: 10. The CDR3 bases are TGCGCCAGCAGCCCACTCGCCGGGACTAGCGGAGCCTACAATGAGCAGTTCTTC. Protein product: CASSPLAGTSGAYNEQFF.

The chain carries TRBV5-1 and TRBJ1-3; 12 nucleotides match TRBD1. V trimming: 8 bases; J trimming: 4 bases; junction bases outside the gene matches: 7. Germline V lookup: CDR1 SGHRS, CDR2 YFSETQ. CDR3 length: 15 amino acids. DNA for the CDR3: TGCGCCAGTATGGGACAGGGGGCATCCGGAAACACCATATATTTT. Its protein is CASMGQGASGNTIYF.

The chain is built from TRBV7-6 and TRBJ1-1; D not certain. Germline V CDR1 and CDR2: SGHVS, FNYEAQ. This CDR3 comprises 13 residues. V lost 2 bases to trimming and J lost 1 base, with 5 bases between them. The CDR3 sequence: CASSLSRNTEAFF. DNA for the CDR3: TGTGCCAGCAGCTTATCACGGAACACTGAAGCTTTCTTT.

The rearrangement links TRBV27 to TRBJ2-3; maybe TRBD2 (6 bases). This CDR3 region has 14 residues. Germline CDR1 MNHEY, CDR2 SMNVEV (reference sequence). V was shortened by 7 bases and J by 5 bases, with 16 bases between the two germline ends. For the CDR3, the DNA is TGTGCCAGCACCAAGAGACTAGACCTAGATACGCAGTATTTT. This translates into CASTKRLDLDTQYF.

The rearrangement links TRBV7-6 to TRBJ2-7, with D maybe TRBD1 (5 bases). There are 16 residues in the CDR3. Germline V lookup: CDR1 SGHVS, CDR2 FNYEAQ. Trimming cost V 5 bases and J 3 bases, with 20 bases left between them. CDR3 amino acids: CASSPRATQGVYEQYF. CDR3 bases: TGTGCCAGCAGCCCTAGGGCGACCCAGGGCGTCTACGAGCAGTACTTC.

V gene TRBV7-9 combines with J gene TRBJ2-2, with 9 nucleotides matching TRBD1. The trim removed 9 bases at V and 4 bases at J, leaving 6 bases unmatched. Germline values: CDR1 SEHNR, CDR2 FQNEAQ (reference sequence). The CDR3 has 14 amino acids. The CDR3 sequence is CARSTGGFTGELFF. CDR3 nucleotide sequence: TGTGCCAGAAGCACAGGGGGCTTCACCGGGGAGCTGTTTTTT.

The chain employs TRBV5-4 and TRBJ2-5; 10 nucleotides match TRBD1. CDR1 and CDR2 (germline): SGHNT, YYREEE (reference sequence). The V and J ends lost 3 bases and 4 bases, in that order; junction bases with no gene match: 9. The CDR3 spans 16 residues. The CDR3 region has the DNA TGTGCCAGCAGCTCAGCTACGGGACAGGGGAGAGAGACCCAGTACTTC. Protein sequence: CASSSATGQGRETQYF.

This chain joins TRBV6-1 and TRBJ1-2; unclear D gene. Germline CDR1 is MNHNS and CDR2 is SASEGT. Trimming left V 3 bases short and J 4 bases short, with 15 bases between. The CDR3 is 15 residues long. As DNA, the CDR3 is TGTGCCAGCAGTGAGGTAGGGCCTACAAGCTATGGCTACACCTTC. Protein sequence: CASSEVGPTSYGYTF.

The chain recombines TRBV6-1 with TRBJ1-5; D not resolved. V was shortened by 7 bases and J by 3 bases, with 4 bases between the two germline ends. The CDR3 extends over 11 amino acids. CDR1 is MNHNS, CDR2 SASEGT, per germline. The CDR3 spells CASKNNQPQHF. DNA of the CDR3: TGTGCCAGCAAGAACAATCAGCCCCAGCATTTT.

The V and J genes are TRBV30 and TRBJ2-7, with no clear D. CDR3 length: 13 amino acids. Trimming pared 4 bases from V and 4 bases from J, leaving 14 bases between. Germline assignment: CDR1 GTSNPN and CDR2 SVGIG (reference sequence). CDR3 DNA sequence: TGTGCCTGGAACTCGGGTTTTGGATACGAGCAGTACTTC. Translated, it gives CAWNSGFGYEQYF.

The J gene is TRBJ1-5, the V gene TRBV13, with unresolved D. Per the germline V gene, CDR1 is PRHDT and CDR2 is FYEKMQ (reference sequence). V gave up 5 bases and J gave up 6 bases, with 11 bases separating them. This CDR3 is 13 amino acids long. The CDR3 nucleotides read TGTGCCAGCAGCCTTACGCCAGGTCAGCCCCAGCATTTT. Its protein is CASSLTPGQPQHF.